These 19 T cell receptor beta chains were sequenced from one sample in a study of blood T cell repertoires in COVID-19. Sequencing was performed with immunoSEQ multiplex PCR; in TCRdb, only in-frame clones are kept and a portion is missing. The sample holds about 480,000 clones, roughly 90% seen once. Material for sequencing was PBMCs or T cells enriched from blood (not recorded which). Receptor source: a woman in her thirties or forties who had recovered from COVID-19.

The CDR3 reads CASSLAGSSGANVLTF. Here the CDR3 DNA reads TGTGCCAGCAGTTTAGCGGGGAGCTCTGGGGCCAACGTCCTGACTTTC. This chain uses TRBV6-5 with TRBJ2-6; 8 positions agree with TRBD2. The CDR3 is made up of 16 amino acids. V shed 4 bases, J shed 0 bases, and the junction held 2 bases outside the gene matches. CDR1 is MNHEY, CDR2 SVGAGI, per germline.

This rearrangement joins TRBV9 to TRBJ1-2; the D gene is possibly TRBD1 (6 bases). The CDR3 runs to 12 residues. Between the trimmed V and J ends, which lost 5 bases and 7 bases, there was a span of 12 bases. Germline V gene lookup returns CDR1 SGDLS and CDR2 YYNGEE. This CDR3 reads CASSTGIVGYTF. For the CDR3, the DNA is TGTGCCAGCAGTACAGGGATCGTTGGCTACACCTTC. Full variable domain (missing parts from reference TRBV9 and TRBJ1-2): DSGVTQTPKHLITATGQRVTLRCSPRSGDLSVYWYQQSLDQGLQFLIQYYNGEERAKGNILERFSAQQFPDLHSELNLSSLELGDSALYFCASSTGIVGYTFGSGTRLTVV.

The chain combines TRBV14 with TRBJ2-7; D unclear. Trimming pared 3 bases from V and 7 bases from J, leaving 7 bases between. From germline, CDR1 is SGHDN and CDR2 FVKESK. This CDR3 contains 11 residues. In DNA form, the CDR3 reads TGTGCCAGCAGCCATACGGGTGAGCAGTACTTC. This gives the protein CASSHTGEQYF.

The rearrangement uses TRBV13 and TRBJ1-5, with unresolved D. The CDR3 extends over 12 amino acids. Trimming removed 2 bases at V and 8 bases at J, with 7 bases between. Germline V gene data show CDR1 as PRHDT and CDR2 as FYEKMQ (reference sequence). CDR3 sequence: CASSLSGKPQHF. The CDR3, as DNA: TGTGCCAGCAGCTTATCGGGAAAGCCCCAGCATTTT.

This clone has just one count. This chain links TRBV5-4 with TRBJ1-2, with D hard to call. CDR1 is SGHNT, CDR2 YYREEE, per germline (reference sequence). Trimming removed 4 bases from V and 7 bases from J, with 11 bases in between. This CDR3 is built from 12 residues. DNA of the CDR3: TGTGCCAGCAGCCCCCCGGGAGGTGGCTACACCTTC. It yields the protein CASSPPGGGYTF.

This chain uses TRBV6-2 or TRBV6-3 with TRBJ1-2; 7 bases map to TRBD1. The CDR3 covers 12 residues. Germline V lookup: CDR1 MNHEY, CDR2 SVGEGT. The V segment lost 5 bases and the J segment 8 bases; nucleotides outside the gene matches: 5. The CDR3 here is CASSDRVNGYTF. In DNA, the CDR3 is TGTGCCAGCAGTGACAGGGTTAACGGCTACACCTTC.

The genes are TRBV9 and TRBJ2-1, with 12 bases fitting TRBD1. The CDR3 covers 18 residues. Germline V gives CDR1 SGDLS, CDR2 YYNGEE. The trim removed 0 bases at V and 6 bases at J, leaving 10 bases unmatched. CDR3 sequence: CASSVASGGQGATNEQFF. DNA for the CDR3: TGTGCCAGCAGCGTAGCGTCAGGGGGACAGGGGGCGACCAATGAGCAGTTCTTC.

The rearrangement uses TRBV4-3 and TRBJ1-2; no definite D call. This CDR3 contains 15 residues. Between the trimmed V and J ends, which lost 3 bases and 4 bases, there was a span of 15 bases. Germline values: CDR1 LGHNA, CDR2 YSLEER. CDR3 loop: CASSQSSYGGYGYTF. CDR3 sequence (DNA): TGCGCCAGCAGCCAGAGCTCTTACGGAGGCTATGGCTACACCTTC.

The chain is built from TRBV25-1 and TRBJ2-7; TRBD2 aligns across 10 bases. CDR1 MGHDK and CDR2 SYGVNS come from the germline V gene. This CDR3 region has 18 residues. V lost 4 bases, J lost 0 bases, and 12 bases stayed unmatched. CDR3: CASSGLAGVRAHSYEQYF. The CDR3 DNA sequence: TGTGCCAGCAGTGGTCTAGCGGGAGTTCGCGCGCACTCCTACGAGCAGTACTTC.

The rearrangement links TRBV18 to TRBJ1-3; D unresolved. The CDR3 totals 15 residues. Between the trimmed V and J ends, which lost 1 base and 0 bases, there was a span of 7 bases. Per germline, CDR1 KGHSH and CDR2 LQKENI. The CDR3 DNA reads TGTGCCAGCTCACCACGCCGCTACTCTGGAAACACCATATATTTT. Residues: CASSPRRYSGNTIYF.

The CDR3 sequence: CASRQDREVHGYTF. The CDR3 DNA sequence: TGTGCCAGCAGACAAGACAGGGAGGTCCATGGCTACACCTTC. The chain links TRBV7-2 to TRBJ1-2; 7 nucleotides line up with TRBD1. V was clipped by 6 bases and J by 6 bases; unmatched bases: 10. This CDR3 region has 14 residues. Germline lookup yields CDR1 SGHTA and CDR2 FQGNSA.

The chain joins TRBV25-1 to TRBJ1-5, with D possibly TRBD1 on 5 matching bases. Germline assignment: CDR1 MGHDK and CDR2 SYGVNS. Trimming removed 3 bases at V and 7 bases at J, with 13 bases between. The length of the CDR3 is 14 residues. The CDR3 DNA is TGTGCCAGCAGTGATAAGGGGTTCGGGCAGCCCCAGCATTTT. It translates to CASSDKGFGQPQHF.

Many counts were recorded for this clone. The chain recombines TRBV7-9 with TRBJ2-3; 7 nucleotides match TRBD2. The CDR3 has 15 residues. J was trimmed by 2 bases and V by 7 bases; bases with no gene match: 9. Germline V lookup: CDR1 SEHNR, CDR2 FQNEAQ (reference sequence). The CDR3 here is CASNRGDYNTDTQYF. Written as DNA, the CDR3 is TGTGCCAGCAACCGGGGGGACTACAACACAGATACGCAGTATTTT.

The genes are TRBV10-2 and TRBJ1-1, with TRBD1 identical over 7 bases. Germline V gene sequence: CDR1 WSHSY, CDR2 SAAADI. This CDR3 spans 14 amino acids. V shed 6 bases, J shed 4 bases, and the junction held 8 bases outside the gene matches. CDR3 region: CASSRGTLGTEAFF. In nucleotides, the CDR3 is TGCGCCAGCAGCAGGGGGACATTGGGCACTGAAGCTTTCTTT.

The rearrangement joins TRBV5-1 to TRBJ1-2; possible D gene TRBD1, 6 bases. There are 13 residues in the CDR3. Germline CDR1 reads SGHRS; CDR2 reads YFSETQ. V dropped 0 bases and J dropped 7 bases, with 10 bases sitting between them. DNA for the CDR3: TGCGCCAGCAGCTTGGAAGCAGGGGTTGGCTACACCTTC. Translating it yields CASSLEAGVGYTF.

The chain joins TRBV21-1 to TRBJ1-2; whether TRBD1, the table's D call, matches the DNA was not checked. TRBV21-1 is termed a pseudogene. The CDR3 spans 19 residues. CDR3 sequence reads: CASSKAGQSNRVPNYGYTF. CDR3 nucleotides: TGTGCCAGCAGCAAAGCGGGACAGTCCAATCGTGTCCCTAACTATGGCTACACCTTC.

The rearrangement joins TRBV10-1 to TRBJ2-1; TRBD2 matches 9 bases. The CDR3 loop spans 16 amino acids. Germline V gene data show CDR1 as WNHNN and CDR2 as SYGVQD (reference sequence). The V gene end was trimmed by 2 bases and the J gene end by 4 bases; junction bases not matched to a gene: 6. The CDR3 region has the DNA TGCGCCAGCAGTGAGACGGCGGGAGGGCCTTACAATGAGCAGTTCTTC. It is translated as CASSETAGGPYNEQFF.

The rearrangement joins TRBV29-1 to TRBJ2-7; 8 bases line up with TRBD2. With V trimmed by 7 bases and J by 4 bases, 9 bases remained unmatched. CDR1 is SQVTM, CDR2 ANQGSEA, per germline. The CDR3 length is 13 residues. CDR3 DNA: TGCAGCGCTGGAGCGGGAGAAGGTTACGAGCAGTACTTC. Encoded protein: CSAGAGEGYEQYF.

V usage is TRBV4-1 and J usage is TRBJ1-2; D perhaps matches TRBD1 (5 bases). The CDR3 sequence is 15 residues long. Germline CDR1 is MGHRA and CDR2 is YSYEKL. Trimming removed 0 bases at V and 4 bases at J, with 12 bases between. The chain's CDR3 is CASSQDNQGFYGYTF. As DNA, the CDR3 is TGCGCCAGCAGCCAAGATAATCAGGGCTTCTATGGCTACACCTTC.